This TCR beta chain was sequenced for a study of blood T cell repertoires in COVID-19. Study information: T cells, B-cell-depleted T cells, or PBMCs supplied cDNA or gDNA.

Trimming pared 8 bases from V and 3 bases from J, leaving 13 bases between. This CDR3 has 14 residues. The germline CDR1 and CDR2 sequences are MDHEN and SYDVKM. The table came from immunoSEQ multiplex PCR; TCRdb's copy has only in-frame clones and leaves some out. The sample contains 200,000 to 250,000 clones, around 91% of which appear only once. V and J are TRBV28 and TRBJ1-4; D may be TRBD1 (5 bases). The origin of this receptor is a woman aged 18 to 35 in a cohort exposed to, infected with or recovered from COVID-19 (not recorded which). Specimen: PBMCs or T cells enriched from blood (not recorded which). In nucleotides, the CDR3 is TGTGCCAGCGGGGCCGTAGGGGCTAATGAAAAACTGTTTTTT. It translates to CASGAVGANEKLFF.